This TCR beta chain was captured by sequencing in a study of Graves' ophthalmopathy and Graves' hyperthyroidism. Study overall: No progression to ophthalmopathy over 18 months defined stable hyperthyroidism. Overall study results and limits: Among expanded thyroid clonotypes above 0.001 frequency, most also occurred in blood.

V gave up 0 bases and J gave up 3 bases, with 16 bases separating them. CDR1 is SGDLS and CDR2 is YYNGEE in the germline V gene. The CDR3 is 16 residues long. In this sample, this clonotype turned up many times. As yet, its antigen is unknown. The TCR beta CDR3 regions underwent amplification from RNA transcripts. HTBI primers were employed in first-round RT-PCR, then a second-round multiplex PCR followed. TCRdb processed the multiplex PCR reads anew with MiXCR; each CDR3 protein has one entry. In the table there are roughly 600,000 distinct CDR3 sequences, under 45% of which are singletons. This TCR was sampled from an adult man with Graves' hyperthyroidism. The chain has TRBV9 and TRBJ2-7, with D possibly TRBD1 on 6 matching bases. The sample was peripheral blood or thyroid tissue (not recorded which). CDR3 amino acids: CASSVGGQGMSYEQYF. In DNA, the CDR3 is TGTGCCAGCAGCGTAGGGGGGCAGGGGATGAGCTACGAGCAGTACTTC.